This TCR beta chain was obtained from a study of T cells in Graves' hyperthyroidism and ophthalmopathy. A note on this clonotype: The target antigen is unknown. A junction boundary mismatches the germline segment, possibly from a read error.

The study's findings and limits: Clonotypes that were expanded in thyroid above 0.001 mostly appeared in blood too.

Researchers amplified the TCR beta CDR3 regions from RNA transcripts. The HTBI primer set served for first-round RT-PCR of the TCR CDR3. Each CDR3 protein is one row after TCRdb ran MiXCR on the multiplex PCR reads. This sample has 450,000 to 550,000 distinct CDR3 sequences, with around a quarter found just once. Germline V gene sequence: CDR1 MNHNS, CDR2 SASEGT. The CDR3 totals 15 residues. The TCR was taken from a woman between 25 and 40 years old with Graves' ophthalmopathy. Sequencing input: blood. The gene calls are TRBV6-1 and TRBJ1-1; TRBD1 matches at 7 bases. The CDR3 sequence: CASMTGTRMNAEAFF. In DNA form, the CDR3 reads TGTGCCAGCATGACAGGGACCCGCATGAACGCTGAAGCTTTCTTT.